What follows are 29 T cell receptor beta chains derived from one specimen sequenced in a study of cytomegalovirus exposure and HLA in healthy donors (dated by TCRdb to about 2017). Receptor libraries were prepared by the immunoSEQ multiplex PCR assay. The multiplex PCR relied on a mix of 60 forward primers for TCR Vbeta segments and 13 reverse primers for TCR Jbeta segments. Sourced from immuneACCESS, this table was stored by TCRdb with only in-frame sequences that have V and J called. A share of the clones is absent; for the studies checked, an unresolved V gene accounts for under half, and the remainder has no known explanation. Present in this sample are more than 55,000 clones, approximately 80% of which were seen just once. The ten largest clonotypes hold approximately 4% of the sample. Sequenced material: PBMCs. The receptors come from a man aged 30 to 45 in good health and CMV-seronegative.

This clone was counted between two and nine times. At one of its ends the junction is not consistent with the germline gene, which may arise from a read error. The gene calls are TRBV19 and TRBJ2-1; TRBD2 matches at 9 bases. The germline gives CDR1 LNHDA, CDR2 SQIVND (reference sequence). The CDR3 has 15 amino acids. CDR3 bases: TGTGCCAGTAGTATTAGCGGGGGACCCTATAATGAGCAGTTCTTC. It translates to CASSISGGPYNEQFF.

This CDR3 reads CASSLGWRGTDTQYF. As DNA, the CDR3 is TGTGCCAGCAGCCTGGGATGGAGGGGCACAGATACGCAGTATTTT. The V and J genes are TRBV5-6 and TRBJ2-3; a possible D gene is TRBD2 (6 bases). CDR1 is SGHDT and CDR2 is YYEEEE in the germline V gene. This CDR3 spans 15 amino acids. With 4 bases removed from V and 1 base from J, the gap between germline ends came to 13 bases.

This chain connects TRBV5-6 to TRBJ2-1; D gene ambiguous. The CDR3 extends over 13 amino acids. Germline V lookup: CDR1 SGHDT, CDR2 YYEEEE. V was pared by 4 bases and J by 9 bases, with 14 bases between. In DNA, the CDR3 is TGTGCCAGCAGCCCCTTAAACCGCGGTGAGCAGTTCTTC. This translates into CASSPLNRGEQFF.

On this clone itself: The junction does not match germline at one end; this may be a read error. As DNA, the CDR3 is TGTTCCAGCAGCGAGACTAGGGGAGGTACTGAAGCTTTCTTT. This sequence encodes CSSSETRGGTEAFF. V gene TRBV7-9 combines with J gene TRBJ1-1; TRBD1 is a possible D gene (5 bases). From germline, CDR1 is SEHNR and CDR2 FQNEAQ (reference sequence). This CDR3 comprises 14 residues.

The CDR3 coding sequence is TGTGCCAGCAGCCCACCCCCAGGGATACAGTATGGCTACACCTTC. Its protein product is CASSPPPGIQYGYTF. The chain carries TRBV13 and TRBJ1-2, with D perhaps matching TRBD1 (5 bases). Between the trimmed V and J ends, which lost 5 bases and 5 bases, there was a span of 18 bases. The germline V gene has CDR1 PRHDT and CDR2 FYEKMQ (reference sequence). The CDR3 extends over 15 amino acids. The variable domain in full, with the rest retrieved from reference TRBV13 and TRBJ1-2, is AAGVIQSPRHLIKEKRETATLKCYPIPRHDTVYWYQQGPGQDPQFLISFYEKMQSDKGSIPDRFSAQQFSDYHSELNMSSLELGDSALYFCASSPPPGIQYGYTFGSGTRLTVV.

The chain has TRBV9 and TRBJ2-7, with 9 nucleotides matching TRBD1. The CDR3 has 16 residues. Unmatched junction bases numbered 10, after V lost 0 bases and J lost 6 bases. In germline, CDR1 is SGDLS, CDR2 YYNGEE. The CDR3 protein is CASSVDPGTGPSEQYF. The CDR3 region has the DNA TGTGCCAGCAGCGTAGATCCCGGGACAGGGCCTTCCGAGCAGTACTTC.

Only a few counts were recorded for this clone. The chain uses TRBV5-1 and TRBJ1-1; a possible D gene is TRBD1 (5 bases). The CDR3 has 16 amino acids. V lost 3 bases and J 4 bases, leaving 19 bases between the germline ends. Germline V gives CDR1 SGHRS, CDR2 YFSETQ. The CDR3 region is CASSSTLLRVPTEAFF. As DNA, the CDR3 is TGCGCCAGCAGCTCGACCCTTCTCAGGGTTCCCACTGAAGCTTTCTTT.

The rearrangement joins TRBV27 to TRBJ1-1; D might be TRBD1 (6 bases). Trimming stripped 3 bases from V and 6 bases from J, with 14 bases between. Germline V gene sequence: CDR1 MNHEY, CDR2 SMNVEV (reference sequence). This CDR3 is 14 amino acids long. Here the CDR3 DNA reads TGTGCCAGCAGTTTCTTAGGGGGAAGGGCTGAAGCTTTCTTT. Translation: CASSFLGGRAEAFF.

The chain combines TRBV29-1 with TRBJ1-2, with TRBD1 identical over 7 bases. Per germline, CDR1 SQVTM and CDR2 ANQGSEA. V gave up 3 bases and J gave up 1 base; unmatched junction bases: 11. This CDR3 is 16 amino acids long. The CDR3 loop reads CSVDGTGATSNYGYTF. As DNA, the CDR3 is TGCAGCGTTGACGGAACAGGGGCCACCAGTAACTATGGCTACACCTTC.

The chain employs TRBV11-2 and TRBJ2-1; D is unresolved. CDR3 size: 12 residues. The germline V gene encodes CDR1 SGHAT and CDR2 FQNNGV. Trimming removed 2 bases at V and 7 bases at J, with 6 bases between. As DNA, the CDR3 is TGTGCCAGCAGCTTAAACGAGAATGAGCAGTTCTTC. Its translation: CASSLNENEQFF.

In its sample, this clone was seen a few times. V is TRBV4-1 and J is TRBJ1-1, with 7 bases fitting TRBD1. The V segment lost 0 bases and the J segment 4 bases; nucleotides outside the gene matches: 11. The length of the CDR3 is 17 residues. Germline lookup yields CDR1 MGHRA and CDR2 YSYEKL. The CDR3 coding sequence is TGCGCCAGCAGCCAAGATCTTCCCAGACAGGGAGGCACTGAAGCTTTCTTT. Its translation: CASSQDLPRQGGTEAFF.

This chain joins TRBV19 and TRBJ2-4; 9 nucleotides match TRBD2. The V gene end was trimmed by 5 bases and the J gene end by 0 bases; junction bases not matched to a gene: 8. Per the germline V gene, CDR1 is LNHDA and CDR2 is SQIVND (reference sequence). This CDR3 comprises 17 residues. CDR3 sequence (DNA): TGTGCCAGTAGTCCTATAGCGGGGGACCTAGCCAAAAACATTCAGTACTTC. Amino acids: CASSPIAGDLAKNIQYF. Drawing the rest from reference TRBV19 and TRBJ2-4, the complete variable domain is DGGITQSPKYLFRKEGQNVTLSCEQNLNHDAMYWYRQDPGQGLRLIYYSQIVNDFQKGDIAEGYSVSREKKESFPLTVTSAQKNPTAFYLCASSPIAGDLAKNIQYFGAGTRLSVL.

The V call is TRBV6-5, the J call TRBJ2-3, with 7 bases aligning to TRBD2. V was pared by 3 bases and J by 5 bases, with 5 bases of the junction left unmatched. Germline lookup yields CDR1 MNHEY and CDR2 SVGAGI. The CDR3 sequence is 14 residues long. CDR3 sequence (DNA): TGTGCCAGCAGTTATCTGGGGGGGAGAGATACGCAGTATTTT. It is translated as CASSYLGGRDTQYF.

The CDR3, as DNA: TGTGCCAGCAGCTCGGACGGACTATATGGCTACACCTTC. Its protein product is CASSSDGLYGYTF. The chain couples TRBV7-8 to TRBJ1-2, with no clear D. CDR1 is SGHVS, CDR2 FQNEAQ, per germline. The CDR3 is 13 residues long. Trimming cost V 4 bases and J 5 bases, with 11 bases left between them.

The DNA of the CDR3 is TGTGCCAGCAGCACCGGACAGGGAAACTTTTATGGCTACACCTTC. It specifies CASSTGQGNFYGYTF. The genes are TRBV7-8 and TRBJ1-2; 8 nucleotides agree with TRBD1. The germline gives CDR1 SGHVS, CDR2 FQNEAQ. This CDR3 is 15 amino acids long. V gave up 5 bases and J gave up 5 bases; unmatched junction bases: 10. Full variable domain (rest looked up from reference TRBV7-8 and TRBJ1-2): GAGVSQSPRYKVAKRGQDVALRCDPISGHVSLFWYQQALGQGPEFLTYFQNEAQLDKSGLPSDRFFAERPEGSVSTLKIQRTQQEDSAVYLCASSTGQGNFYGYTFGSGTRLTVV.

CDR3 loop: CASSLNRGNTEAFF. In DNA, the CDR3 is TGTGCCAGCAGCTTGAACAGGGGGAACACTGAAGCTTTCTTT. The chain carries TRBV11-3 and TRBJ1-1; 7 bases are a match to TRBD1. The V and J ends lost 3 bases and 1 base, in that order; junction bases with no gene match: 2. Looked up from germline, CDR1 is SGHNT and CDR2 is YENEEA. The CDR3 is 14 amino acids.

The rearrangement joins TRBV9 to TRBJ1-1; D uncertain. The CDR3 runs 14 residues. The germline V and J ends were trimmed by 4 bases and 6 bases, with 16 bases remaining between them. The germline V gene has CDR1 SGDLS and CDR2 YYNGEE. The CDR3 reads CASSLLSDFPEAFF. CDR3 sequence (DNA): TGTGCCAGCAGCCTCCTCTCAGACTTTCCTGAAGCTTTCTTT.

This rearrangement joins TRBV7-2 to TRBJ1-5; D is unresolved. Between the trimmed V and J ends, which lost 1 base and 0 bases, there was a span of 10 bases. Germline V lookup: CDR1 SGHTA, CDR2 FQGNSA. The CDR3 extends over 16 amino acids. As DNA, the CDR3 is TGTGCCAGCAGCTTAGGGGCAGTCTCTAGCAATCAGCCCCAGCATTTT. Its translation: CASSLGAVSSNQPQHF.

V usage is TRBV9 and J usage is TRBJ2-3; D not certain. V was shortened by 4 bases and J by 4 bases, with 10 bases between the two germline ends. Germline CDR1 is SGDLS and CDR2 is YYNGEE. CDR3 length: 13 amino acids. CDR3 sequence: CASSPPRADTQYF. For the CDR3, the DNA is TGTGCCAGCAGCCCCCCCCGCGCAGATACGCAGTATTTT.

The V call is TRBV5-4, the J call TRBJ2-2, with D perhaps matching TRBD1 (7 bases). Looked up from germline, CDR1 is SGHNT and CDR2 is YYREEE (reference sequence). The ends were cut back, 5 bases at V and 4 bases at J, with 21 bases in the middle. This CDR3 contains 17 residues. The CDR3, as DNA: TGTGCCAGCAGAACTAACAGGGGAGGAGCCTTCACCGGGGAGCTGTTTTTT. Protein sequence: CASRTNRGGAFTGELFF.

The count of this clone is one. The J gene is TRBJ2-1, the V gene TRBV6-6; TRBD1 agrees at 7 bases. The CDR3 totals 16 residues. Looked up from germline, CDR1 is MNHNY and CDR2 is SVGAGI (reference sequence). V shed 7 bases, J shed 5 bases, and the junction held 14 bases outside the gene matches. The DNA for the CDR3 is TGTGCCAGCACCCACCCCGGACAGGTGGGGGACAATGAGCAGTTCTTC. Translating gives CASTHPGQVGDNEQFF.

The V and J genes are TRBV27 and TRBJ1-2; D may be TRBD1 (5 bases). Deletions cut 9 bases from V and 7 bases from J, with 21 bases between. Germline V lookup: CDR1 MNHEY, CDR2 SMNVEV (reference sequence). CDR3 length equals 14 residues. CDR3 DNA sequence: TGTGCCAGTAATTGGCGGAGAGGTGGGGCTGGCTACACCTTC. It encodes CASNWRRGGAGYTF.

J is TRBJ2-7 and V is TRBV4-2; D is unresolved. Germline lookup yields CDR1 LGHNA and CDR2 YNFKEQ. CDR3 length equals 13 residues. Deletions cut 1 base from V and 4 bases from J, with 8 bases between. The CDR3 loop reads CASSQGPIYEQYF. The CDR3 coding sequence is TGTGCCAGCAGCCAAGGGCCCATTTACGAGCAGTACTTC.

V gene TRBV9 combines with J gene TRBJ1-1; possible D gene TRBD1, 5 bases. This CDR3 is 14 amino acids long. Germline V lookup: CDR1 SGDLS, CDR2 YYNGEE. V was shortened by 4 bases and J by 4 bases, with 14 bases between the two germline ends. The CDR3 region has the DNA TGTGCCAGCAGCCCGGGGGGGTCGAGCACTGAAGCTTTCTTT. As protein: CASSPGGSSTEAFF. The full variable domain, completed using reference TRBV9 and TRBJ1-1, is DSGVTQTPKHLITATGQRVTLRCSPRSGDLSVYWYQQSLDQGLQFLIQYYNGEERAKGNILERFSAQQFPDLHSELNLSSLELGDSALYFCASSPGGSSTEAFFGQGTRLTVV.

The V and J genes are TRBV5-1 and TRBJ2-1; 12 positions agree with TRBD2. Trimming at V came to 0 bases and at J to 8 bases, leaving 9 bases not matched to a gene. Germline values: CDR1 SGHRS, CDR2 YFSETQ. The CDR3 is 17 amino acids. Here the CDR3 reads CASSLGPTSGGSDEQFF. CDR3 DNA: TGCGCCAGCAGCTTGGGTCCGACTAGCGGGGGTTCCGATGAGCAGTTCTTC.

This clone was counted a few times. The chain has TRBV6-5 and TRBJ2-5; TRBD2 might be the D (5 bases). The CDR3 totals 14 residues. CDR1 and CDR2 (germline): MNHEY, SVGAGI. Trimming removed 0 bases at V and 5 bases at J, with 10 bases between. The CDR3 sequence is CASSYSVAGETQYF. The DNA of the CDR3 is TGTGCCAGCAGTTACTCAGTTGCGGGCGAGACCCAGTACTTC.

The chain combines TRBV4-3 with TRBJ1-2; weak D call: TRBD1 (5 bases). Trimming stripped 3 bases from V and 1 base from J, with 15 bases between. The V gene's germline CDR1 is LGHNA and CDR2 YSLEER. The CDR3 is made up of 16 amino acids. For the CDR3, the DNA is TGCGCCAGCAGCCAGGTGGGAGGGACGGATAACTATGGCTACACCTTC. As protein: CASSQVGGTDNYGYTF.

The chain uses TRBV29-1 and TRBJ2-1; 8 bases are a match to TRBD2. The germline V gene has CDR1 SQVTM and CDR2 ANQGSEA. This CDR3 has 13 residues. Losses at the gene ends were 5 bases for V and 5 bases for J; bases not matched to a gene: 5. This chain's CDR3 is CSVRGLGNNEQFF. The DNA of the CDR3 is TGCAGCGTTCGGGGACTAGGTAACAATGAGCAGTTCTTC.

The rearrangement uses TRBV11-1 and TRBJ2-7, with D possibly matching TRBD2 (6 bases). CDR3 length: 16 residues. The V gene lost 0 bases and the J gene lost 3 bases, with 15 bases spanning the gap. Germline assignment: CDR1 SGHAT and CDR2 FQDESV (reference sequence). CDR3 bases: TGTGCCAGCAGCTTAGCGCGTAGCGCGGAGGGCTACGAGCAGTACTTC. Amino acids: CASSLARSAEGYEQYF. Drawing the rest from reference TRBV11-1 and TRBJ2-7, the complete variable domain is EAEVAQSPRYKITEKSQAVAFWCDPISGHATLYWYRQILGQGPELLVQFQDESVVDDSQLPKDRFSAERLKGVDSTLKIQPAELGDSAMYLCASSLARSAEGYEQYFGPGTRLTVT.